The present T cell receptor beta chain was sequenced within a study of vaccination and CD4 T cells after COVID-19. The sample's treatment: roughly ten-day PBMC culture with coronavirus spike peptide pools or control peptides (ViraFEST assay). V trimming: 6 bases; J trimming: 7 bases; junction bases outside the gene matches: 7. CDR1 MDHEN and CDR2 SYDVKM come from the germline V gene. The CDR3 has 13 residues. Turning to this clonotype: Its antigen is still unknown.

Cultured CD4+ T cell DNA underwent sequencing with the Oncomine TCR Beta short-read assay. Using its own MiXCR run on the PCR reads, TCRdb lists one record per CDR3 protein. The repertoire includes about 20,000 distinct CDR3 sequences, approximately 57% of them detected once, and just under 9% sits in the top ten. This rearrangement joins TRBV28 to TRBJ1-1; 8 bases are a match to TRBD1. The sample consisted of CD4+ T cells from blood, cultured in vitro, taken after SARS-CoV-2 vaccination. The receptor comes from a human donor who had recovered from COVID-19. The CDR3 DNA reads TGTGCCAGCAGATCCACAGGGGGTTTTGAAGCTTTCTTT. It encodes CASRSTGGFEAFF. The full variable domain, in which reference TRBV28 and TRBJ1-1 provide the parts outside the CDR3, is DVKVTQSSRYLVKRTGEKVFLECVQDMDHENMFWYRQDPGLGLRLIYFSYDVKMKEKGDIPEGYSVSREKKERFSLILESASTNQTSMYLCASRSTGGFEAFFGQGTRLTVV.